Below, 13 T cell receptor beta chains from the same sample are listed, as sequenced in a study of early T cells in non-severe SARS-CoV-2 infection. TCRdb re-analysed the 5' RACE reads in MiXCR, keeping a single row per CDR3 protein. Of approximately 120,000 distinct CDR3 sequences in the sample, 14% to 15% are singletons; the top ten hold just over 20%. The sequenced sample consisted of whole blood. The receptors stem from an adult who was a healthcare worker with PCR-confirmed SARS-CoV-2 infection or an uninfected control (not recorded which).

This clonotype was observed at least ten times. The V call is TRBV5-1, the J call TRBJ2-7; no definite D call. Germline V gives CDR1 SGHRS, CDR2 YFSETQ. V lost 0 bases, J lost 0 bases, and 7 bases lay in between. The CDR3 is made up of 14 amino acids. In DNA, the CDR3 is TGCGCCAGCAGCTTGGATCCAAGCTCCTACGAGCAGTACTTC. Translation gives CASSLDPSSYEQYF.

This clonotype was detected only a few times. This sequence joins TRBV29-1 and TRBJ2-5, with TRBD2 matching over 7 bases. V was clipped by 3 bases and J by 0 bases; unmatched bases: 4. Germline V gives CDR1 SQVTM, CDR2 ANQGSEA. The length of the CDR3 is 14 residues. The CDR3 DNA follows: TGCAGCGTTGATGGGCGGGGGTACCAAGAGACCCAGTACTTC. Translating gives CSVDGRGYQETQYF. Full variable domain (rest looked up from reference TRBV29-1 and TRBJ2-5): SAVISQKPSRDICQRGTSLTIQCQVDSQVTMMFWYRQQPGQSLTLIATANQGSEATYESGFVIDKFPISRPNLTFSTLTVSNMSPEDSSIYLCSVDGRGYQETQYFGPGTRLLVL.

The rearrangement links TRBV4-1 to TRBJ2-3, with 10 positions matching TRBD2. Trimming removed 0 bases from V and 2 bases from J; junction bases left unmatched: 8. Per germline, CDR1 MGHRA and CDR2 YSYEKL. The CDR3 extends over 18 amino acids. The CDR3 region has the DNA TGCGCCAGCAGCCAAGACGCAATCGGGACTAGCGACACAGATACGCAGTATTTT. Translating gives CASSQDAIGTSDTDTQYF.

This clonotype was seen a few times. The V gene is TRBV2, the J gene TRBJ2-7; 7 bases agree with TRBD2. CDR1 and CDR2 (germline): SNHLY, FYNNEI. V gave up 8 bases and J gave up 2 bases; unmatched junction bases: 3. The CDR3 runs to 12 residues. The CDR3 coding sequence is TGTGCCAGCCGGACTAGTCCCTACGAGCAGTACTTC. This translates into CASRTSPYEQYF.

This clonotype was counted a few times. The V call is TRBV12-3 or TRBV12-4, the J call TRBJ2-2; the D gene is possibly TRBD1 (6 bases). The CDR3 is made up of 15 amino acids. Trimming left V 4 bases short and J 2 bases short, with 11 bases between. CDR3 region: CASSSRTENTGELFF. CDR3 in DNA: TGTGCCAGCAGTTCCCGGACAGAAAACACCGGGGAGCTGTTTTTT.

J is TRBJ1-5 and V is TRBV5-5; possible D gene TRBD1, 5 bases. Germline V gene sequence: CDR1 SGHKS, CDR2 YYEKEE (reference sequence). Between the trimmed V and J ends, which lost 3 bases and 7 bases, there was a span of 14 bases. The CDR3 is 14 residues long. CDR3 sequence: CASSSVQGEQPQHF. The CDR3 DNA reads TGTGCCAGCAGCTCGGTGCAGGGCGAACAGCCCCAGCATTTT. Based on the CDR3 plus reference TRBV5-5 and TRBJ1-5, the full variable domain is DAGVTQSPTHLIKTRGQQVTLRCSPISGHKSVSWYQQVLGQGPQFIFQYYEKEERGRGNFPDRFSARQFPNYSSELNVNALLLGDSALYLCASSSVQGEQPQHFGDGTRLSIL.

This chain joins TRBV12-3 or TRBV12-4 and TRBJ1-1; D gene ambiguous. This CDR3 is 12 amino acids long. V was shortened by 0 bases and J by 10 bases, with 9 bases between the two germline ends. The CDR3 DNA is TGTGCCAGCAGTTTAGCGGTGGCGGGAGCTTTCTTT. The encoded protein is CASSLAVAGAFF.

This clonotype appeared a few times. The rearrangement uses TRBV19 and TRBJ2-1, with a weak D call TRBD2 (7 bases). The CDR3 runs 14 residues. V was pared by 7 bases and J by 7 bases, with 17 bases between. Germline CDR1 reads LNHDA; CDR2 reads SQIVND (reference sequence). The CDR3 reads CASKEGGLWNEQFF. CDR3 coding DNA: TGTGCCAGTAAGGAGGGGGGGCTTTGGAATGAGCAGTTCTTC.

This clonotype appeared many times. The chain links TRBV2 to TRBJ2-2; 8 positions agree with TRBD1. Germline V gene data show CDR1 as SNHLY and CDR2 as FYNNEI. The trim removed 4 bases at V and 0 bases at J, leaving 1 base unmatched. This CDR3 comprises 15 residues. The CDR3 coding sequence is TGTGCCAGCAGTGCACAGGGGGCGAACACCGGGGAGCTGTTTTTT. Translation: CASSAQGANTGELFF. Based on the CDR3 plus reference TRBV2 and TRBJ2-2, the full variable domain is EPEVTQTPSHQVTQMGQEVILRCVPISNHLYFYWYRQILGQKVEFLVSFYNNEISEKSEIFDDQFSVERPDGSNFTLKIRSTKLEDSAMYFCASSAQGANTGELFFGEGSRLTVL.

This clonotype was observed at least ten times. The rearrangement uses TRBV28 and TRBJ2-1, with a weak D call TRBD2 (6 bases). The CDR3 covers 12 residues. Between the trimmed V and J ends, which lost 3 bases and 7 bases, there was a span of 7 bases. Germline V lookup: CDR1 MDHEN, CDR2 SYDVKM. The CDR3: CASSFRGNEQFF. The DNA of the CDR3 is TGTGCCAGCAGTTTTCGGGGGAATGAGCAGTTCTTC.

This clonotype has a handful of counts. This rearrangement joins TRBV6-5 to TRBJ2-7, with 7 positions matching TRBD1. V shed 6 bases, J shed 6 bases, and the junction held 11 bases outside the gene matches. From germline, CDR1 is MNHEY and CDR2 SVGAGI. This CDR3 comprises 14 residues. The CDR3 loop reads CASRHGQTGVEQYF. The DNA of the CDR3 is TGTGCCAGCAGGCACGGGCAAACAGGGGTCGAGCAGTACTTC.

This chain connects TRBV7-8 to TRBJ2-7; possibly TRBD1 for D (5 bases). Trimming cost V 1 base and J 2 bases, with 9 bases left between them. Per the germline V gene, CDR1 is SGHVS and CDR2 is FQNEAQ. This CDR3 region has 14 residues. The CDR3 nucleotides read TGTGCCAGCAGCTTAGGGGGCAGGGCCTACGAGCAGTACTTC. Protein product: CASSLGGRAYEQYF.

This clonotype was seen more than once but under ten times. The V call is TRBV7-2, the J call TRBJ2-5, with 15 bases that match TRBD2. Trimming removed 5 bases from V and 5 bases from J; junction bases left unmatched: 3. The CDR3 runs to 15 residues. Per germline, CDR1 SGHTA and CDR2 FQGNSA. CDR3 in amino acids: CASSRTSGGAETQYF. The CDR3 DNA sequence: TGTGCCAGCAGCAGGACTAGCGGGGGGGCGGAGACCCAGTACTTC.